This is a list of T cell receptor beta chains from one sample in a study of OX40 agonist ivuxolimab in advanced cancers. Produced via immunoSEQ multiplex PCR; TCRdb's table is partial and in-frame only. In the table there are tens of thousands of clones, approximately 90% of which are singletons. The material was CD4+ or CD8+ T cells sorted from blood, obtained in a trial of the OX40 agonist ivuxolimab. The receptor source for this set is an adult with an advanced solid tumor such as melanoma, head and neck, liver or kidney cancer. Each CDR3 is given with its conserved first and last residue. Each record gives: V gene, clone size, D gene, J gene, CDR3 DNA, CDR3 protein. D genes are given only for firm matches. A clone size is listed for some rows: how often the clone was seen (once, few, many), or a class if it is expanded.

V: TRBV21-1; size: .; D: .; J: TRBJ1-5; DNA: TGTGCCAGCAGCAATCAAGACGCGGGAGAGGGGGTGGTTGGTCAGCCCCAGCATTTT; CDR3: CASSNQDAGEGVVGQPQHF
V: TRBV19; size: .; D: .; J: TRBJ1-2; DNA: TGTGCCAGTATGGGGGGGCTCGTCTATGGCTACACCTTC; CDR3: CASMGGLVYGYTF
V: TRBV7-2; size: .; D: TRBD2; J: TRBJ2-7; DNA: TGTGCCAGCAGCCCCTGGACTAGCGGCCACTACGAGCAGTACTTC; CDR3: CASSPWTSGHYEQYF
V: TRBV5-5; size: .; D: .; J: TRBJ2-7; DNA: TGTGCCAGCAGCTTCCTGGGGGGATCTTACGAGCAGTACTTC; CDR3: CASSFLGGSYEQYF
V: TRBV6-5; size: .; D: .; J: TRBJ1-2; DNA: TGTGCCAGCAGTTATGGGGTAAACTATGGCTACACCTTC; CDR3: CASSYGVNYGYTF
V: TRBV4-1; size: .; D: .; J: TRBJ1-2; DNA: TGCGCCAGCAGCCTACCAGGGGACTATGGCTACACCTTC; CDR3: CASSLPGDYGYTF
V: TRBV6-5; size: .; D: .; J: TRBJ1-1; DNA: TGTGCCAGCAGTTACTCGAGCCTTGGGAACACTGAAGCTTTCTTT; CDR3: CASSYSSLGNTEAFF
V: TRBV6-4; size: .; D: TRBD1; J: TRBJ2-3; DNA: TGTGCCAGCAAACAGGGGCTGGGTGCAGATACGCAGTATTTT; CDR3: CASKQGLGADTQYF
V: TRBV9; size: .; D: .; J: TRBJ1-3; DNA: TGTGCCAGCAGCGTAGGAGACCGCCCGAAGCTAACCACCATATATTTT; CDR3: CASSVGDRPKLTTIYF
V: TRBV27; size: .; D: .; J: TRBJ1-1; DNA: TGTGCCAGCAGTTGGAACAGGAACACTGAAGCTTTCTTT; CDR3: CASSWNRNTEAFF
V: TRBV9; size: .; D: TRBD2; J: TRBJ2-3; DNA: TGTGCCAGCAGCCGTACCATGGGAGGGGTTAGCACAGATACGCAGTATTTT; CDR3: CASSRTMGGVSTDTQYF
V: TRBV19; size: .; D: .; J: TRBJ2-7; DNA: TGTGCCAGTAGTATAGCCGGCAGCTCCTACGAGCAGTACTTC; CDR3: CASSIAGSSYEQYF
V: TRBV30; size: .; D: .; J: TRBJ1-1; DNA: TGTGCCTGGAGTGTAATGGCGGCAGGCCAACCCGAAGCTTTCTTT; CDR3: CAWSVMAAGQPEAFF
V: TRBV15; size: .; D: .; J: TRBJ2-7; DNA: TGTGCCACCAGCAGAGATAGGGGCGTCAGCTACGAGCAGTACTTC; CDR3: CATSRDRGVSYEQYF
V: TRBV18; size: .; D: .; J: TRBJ2-7; DNA: TGTGCCAGCTCACCAACAAACTCCTACGAGCAGTACTTC; CDR3: CASSPTNSYEQYF
V: TRBV28; size: .; D: TRBD1; J: TRBJ2-7; DNA: TGTGCCAGCAGTCCCCAGGACAGGGGTTACGAGCAGTACTTC; CDR3: CASSPQDRGYEQYF
V: TRBV27; size: .; D: .; J: TRBJ2-2; DNA: TGTGCCAGCAGTCTAGAAAGAGGGGTTCTAGGTAGATCAGGCGGAGTAAACACCGGGGAGCTGTTTTTT; CDR3: CASSLERGVLGRSGGVNTGELFF
V: TRBV7-6; size: .; D: TRBD2; J: TRBJ2-7; DNA: TGTGCCAGCAGCTTAGCGGCGGGAGGTAACTACGAGCAGTACTTC; CDR3: CASSLAAGGNYEQYF
V: TRBV19; size: once; D: .; J: TRBJ2-1; DNA: TGTGCCAGTAGTATAGGCGGGACCTACAATGAGCAGTTCTTC; CDR3: CASSIGGTYNEQFF
V: TRBV7-3; size: .; D: .; J: TRBJ2-7; DNA: TGTGCCAGCAGCTTATATCCGGGTTCCGAGCAGTACTTC; CDR3: CASSLYPGSEQYF
V: TRBV25-1; size: few; D: TRBD2; J: TRBJ2-4; DNA: TGTGCCAGCAGTGTGGGGGGGGACGAAAACATTCAGTACTTC; CDR3: CASSVGGDENIQYF
V: TRBV20-1; size: .; D: .; J: TRBJ2-7; DNA: TGTACCGGTAGAAGCCGGGACGAGCAGTACTTC; CDR3: CTGRSRDEQYF
V: TRBV7-2; size: once; D: TRBD2; J: TRBJ2-7; DNA: TGTGCCAGCAGTTTGACTAGCGGGAGGGGGAGATACGAGCAGTACTTC; CDR3: CASSLTSGRGRYEQYF
V: TRBV5-1; size: .; D: .; J: TRBJ1-2; DNA: TGCGCCAGCAGCTCGGACGGGACGGCCTATGGCTACACCTTC; CDR3: CASSSDGTAYGYTF
V: TRBV4-1; size: .; D: TRBD1; J: TRBJ2-7; DNA: TGCGCCAGCAGCCAACCCGGGACAGGCGCCTACGAGCAGTACTTC; CDR3: CASSQPGTGAYEQYF
V: TRBV29-1; size: .; D: TRBD1; J: TRBJ2-3; DNA: TGCAGCGTCTCCGGGACAGGGGTCACAGATACGCAGTATTTT; CDR3: CSVSGTGVTDTQYF
V: TRBV4-1; size: .; D: TRBD2; J: TRBJ2-7; DNA: TGCGCCAGCAGCCAGACCGGGACTAGCGGGCTCGAGCAGTACTTC; CDR3: CASSQTGTSGLEQYF
V: TRBV29-1; size: .; D: .; J: TRBJ2-7; DNA: TGCAGCGTTGAAGATCCCAGGGACGCCTACGAGCAGTACTTC; CDR3: CSVEDPRDAYEQYF
V: TRBV7-9; size: .; D: .; J: TRBJ2-5; DNA: TGTGCCAGCAGCTTAGTTGAGGGGGGAGAGACCCAGTACTTC; CDR3: CASSLVEGGETQYF
V: TRBV5-1; size: .; D: .; J: TRBJ2-1; DNA: TGCGCCAGCAGCTTGGAGGGCAGTTCCTACAATGAGCAGTTCTTC; CDR3: CASSLEGSSYNEQFF
V: TRBV20-1; size: .; D: .; J: TRBJ2-7; DNA: TGCAGTGCTAAACGGTCATACGAGCAGTACTTC; CDR3: CSAKRSYEQYF
V: TRBV21-1; size: .; D: .; J: TRBJ2-5; DNA: TGTGCCAGCAGCAAAGACGGGGGGCGGGAGACCCAGTACTTC; CDR3: CASSKDGGRETQYF
V: TRBV27; size: .; D: .; J: TRBJ1-5; DNA: TGTGCCAGCAGCCACGGGTCGGATCAGCCCCAGCATTTT; CDR3: CASSHGSDQPQHF
V: TRBV19; size: .; D: .; J: TRBJ1-1; DNA: TGTGCCAGTAGTATATGGCAGCTGAACACTGAAGCTTTCTTT; CDR3: CASSIWQLNTEAFF
V: TRBV7-9; size: .; D: TRBD1; J: TRBJ2-1; DNA: TGTGCCGGAGGACAGGGCCACAATGAGCAGTTCTTC; CDR3: CAGGQGHNEQFF
V: TRBV2; size: .; D: TRBD2; J: TRBJ2-1; DNA: TGTGCCAGCAGTGACTCAGCGGGAGAGAGCAATGAGCAGTTCTTC; CDR3: CASSDSAGESNEQFF
V: TRBV28; size: .; D: .; J: TRBJ2-3; DNA: TGTGCCAGCAGTTGGGAACGGCCACTCCCAGATACGCAGTATTTT; CDR3: CASSWERPLPDTQYF
V: TRBV9; size: few; D: TRBD1; J: TRBJ1-5; DNA: TGTGCCAACGCAGACAGGGAAGGCTATAGCAATCAGCCCCAGCATTTT; CDR3: CANADREGYSNQPQHF
V: TRBV27; size: .; D: TRBD2; J: TRBJ2-7; DNA: TGTGCCAGCAGTTATGGGAGGGGATACGAGCAGTACTTC; CDR3: CASSYGRGYEQYF
V: TRBV19; size: .; D: TRBD2; J: TRBJ2-5; DNA: TGTGCCAGTAGTATAGGATTAGCGGGAGCCCAAGAGACCCAGTACTTC; CDR3: CASSIGLAGAQETQYF
V: TRBV6-6; size: once; D: .; J: TRBJ1-1; DNA: TGTGCCAGCAGTCGGGGCGGAGCTTTCTTT; CDR3: CASSRGGAFF
V: TRBV10-2; size: .; D: .; J: TRBJ2-7; DNA: TGCGCCAGCAGGGGAGATGGACAGACGCCCTACGAGCAGTACTTC; CDR3: CASRGDGQTPYEQYF
V: TRBV9; size: .; D: TRBD2; J: TRBJ2-3; DNA: TGTGCCAGCAGCGTAGGACTAGCAGATACAGATACGCAGTATTTT; CDR3: CASSVGLADTDTQYF
V: TRBV7-8; size: .; D: .; J: TRBJ2-7; DNA: TGTGCCAGCAGCTTAGAAGGGGCCAGGTTCTACGAGCAGTACTTC; CDR3: CASSLEGARFYEQYF
V: TRBV7-3; size: .; D: .; J: TRBJ2-5; DNA: TGTGCCAGCAGCTTAAGGCAGCAAGAGACCCAGTACTTC; CDR3: CASSLRQQETQYF
V: TRBV2; size: .; D: .; J: TRBJ1-1; DNA: TGTGCCAGCAGTCCATTCCCACAGACAGCTAACACTGAAGCTTTCTTT; CDR3: CASSPFPQTANTEAFF
V: TRBV28; size: .; D: .; J: TRBJ2-7; DNA: TGTGCCAGCAGTTTGTTCAGGGGTGTGTACGAGCAGTACTTC; CDR3: CASSLFRGVYEQYF
V: TRBV15; size: .; D: TRBD1; J: TRBJ2-5; DNA: TGTGCCACCAGCAGTGACAGGGGACAAGAGACCCAGTACTTC; CDR3: CATSSDRGQETQYF
V: TRBV28; size: .; D: TRBD2; J: TRBJ2-3; DNA: TGTGCCAGCAGGCCGACTAGCGCTAGCACAGATACGCAGTATTTT; CDR3: CASRPTSASTDTQYF
V: TRBV9; size: .; D: TRBD1; J: TRBJ2-7; DNA: TGTGCCAGCAGCGTAGGAGGGGACAGGGTCCACGAGCAGTACTTC; CDR3: CASSVGGDRVHEQYF
V: TRBV11-2; size: .; D: .; J: TRBJ2-7; DNA: TGTGCCAGCAGCTTTGGGGTAAACGAGCAGTACTTC; CDR3: CASSFGVNEQYF
V: TRBV27; size: .; D: TRBD1; J: TRBJ2-7; DNA: TGTGCCAGCAGGGGGACAGGGGACTCCTACGAGCAGTACTTC; CDR3: CASRGTGDSYEQYF
V: TRBV7-6; size: once; D: .; J: TRBJ2-2; DNA: TGTGCCAGCAGCTTAGGGGGGGACGCCGGGGAGCTGTTTTTT; CDR3: CASSLGGDAGELFF
V: TRBV7-1; size: .; D: TRBD2; J: TRBJ2-6; DNA: TGTGCCAGCAGCTCCATACAGATCCTAGCGGGCCTCACCTCATTTATCTCTGGGGCCAACGTCCTGACTTTC; CDR3: CASSSIQILAGLTSFISGANVLTF
V: TRBV10-2; size: .; D: TRBD1; J: TRBJ2-7; DNA: TGCGCCAGCAGCGATCAGGGGGCCGGAGAGCAGTACTTC; CDR3: CASSDQGAGEQYF
V: TRBV15; size: .; D: TRBD2; J: TRBJ2-3; DNA: TGTGCCACCAGCAGAGATCGCCTAGCGGGCAACACAGATACGCAGTATTTT; CDR3: CATSRDRLAGNTDTQYF
V: TRBV4-3; size: .; D: .; J: TRBJ2-1; DNA: TGCGCCAGCAGCCATCGCTTTGGGGGTGAGCAGTTCTTC; CDR3: CASSHRFGGEQFF
V: TRBV5-8; size: .; D: TRBD1; J: TRBJ2-2; DNA: TGTGCCAGCAGCGACATCCACACAGGACAGGGAGCCGGGGAGCTGTTTTTT; CDR3: CASSDIHTGQGAGELFF